This TCR beta chain was sequenced for a study of identical twins. Study findings and constraints: Its conclusions, products of cross-sectional statistical analysis, did not come from following the same donors.

This clonotype was counted only a few times. What it binds is not known. Each CDR3 protein gets one entry after TCRdb re-called the 5' RACE reads with MiXCR. The sample yields a few hundred thousand distinct CDR3 sequences, about 10% seen once. After removal of 5 bases from V and 4 bases from J, the junction contained 8 bases not matched to a gene. This CDR3 contains 16 residues. The TCR originated in a woman aged 45-60 years in good health. Specimen: naive T cells sorted from blood. This rearrangement joins TRBV12-3 or TRBV12-4 to TRBJ2-5; 12 bases map to TRBD2. The CDR3 DNA is TGTGCCAGCAGTCCGAGACTAGCGGGAGTCGCAGAGACCCAGTACTTC. Translating gives CASSPRLAGVAETQYF.